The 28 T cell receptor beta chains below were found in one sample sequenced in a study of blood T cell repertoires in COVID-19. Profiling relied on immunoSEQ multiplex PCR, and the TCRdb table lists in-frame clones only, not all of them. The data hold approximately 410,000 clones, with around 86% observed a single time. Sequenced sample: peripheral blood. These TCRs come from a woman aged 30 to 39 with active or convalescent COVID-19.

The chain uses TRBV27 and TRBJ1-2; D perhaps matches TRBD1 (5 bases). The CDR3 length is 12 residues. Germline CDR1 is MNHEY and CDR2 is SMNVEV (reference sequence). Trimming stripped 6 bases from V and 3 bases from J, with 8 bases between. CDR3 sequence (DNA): TGTGCCAGCAGGGGGCAGGACTATGGCTACACCTTC. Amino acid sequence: CASRGQDYGYTF.

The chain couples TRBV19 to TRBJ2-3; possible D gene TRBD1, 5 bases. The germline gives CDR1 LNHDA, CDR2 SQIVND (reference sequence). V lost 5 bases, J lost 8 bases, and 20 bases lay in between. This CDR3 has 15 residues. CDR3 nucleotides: TGTGCCAGTAGTTCGCCGGCTGGGGCCCTAGGTACGCAGTATTTT. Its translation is CASSSPAGALGTQYF.

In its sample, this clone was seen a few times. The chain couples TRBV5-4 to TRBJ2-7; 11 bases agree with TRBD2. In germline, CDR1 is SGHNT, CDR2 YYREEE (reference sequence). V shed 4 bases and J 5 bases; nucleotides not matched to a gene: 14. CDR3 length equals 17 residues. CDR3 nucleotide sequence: TGTGCCAGCAGCGCCCGTAGCGGGAGGGATGTTGGTAACGAGCAGTACTTC. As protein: CASSARSGRDVGNEQYF.

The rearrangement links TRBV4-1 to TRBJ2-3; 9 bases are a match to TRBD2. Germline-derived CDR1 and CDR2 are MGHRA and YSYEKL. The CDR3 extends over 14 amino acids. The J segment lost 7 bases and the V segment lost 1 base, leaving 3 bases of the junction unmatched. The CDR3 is CASSQGGGANTQYF. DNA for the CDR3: TGCGCCAGCAGCCAAGGCGGGGGGGCGAATACGCAGTATTTT.

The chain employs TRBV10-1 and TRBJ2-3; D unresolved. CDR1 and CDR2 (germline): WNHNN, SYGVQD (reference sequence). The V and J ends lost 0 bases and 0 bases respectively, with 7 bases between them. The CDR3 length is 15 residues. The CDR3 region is CASSESSSSTDTQYF. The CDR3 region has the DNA TGCGCCAGCAGTGAGTCGTCCAGTAGCACAGATACGCAGTATTTT.

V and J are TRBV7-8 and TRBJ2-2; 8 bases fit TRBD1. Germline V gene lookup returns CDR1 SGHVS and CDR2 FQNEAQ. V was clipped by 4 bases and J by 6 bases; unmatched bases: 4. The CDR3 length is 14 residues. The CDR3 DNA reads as TGTGCCAGCAGCTCGGACAGGGTGCCCGGGGAGCTGTTTTTT. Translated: CASSSDRVPGELFF.

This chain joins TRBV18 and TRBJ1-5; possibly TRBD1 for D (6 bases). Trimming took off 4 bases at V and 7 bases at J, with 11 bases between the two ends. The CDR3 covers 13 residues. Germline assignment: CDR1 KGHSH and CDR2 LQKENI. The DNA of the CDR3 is TGTGCCAGCTCACTGGACAGAAGCCAGCCCCAGCATTTT. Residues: CASSLDRSQPQHF.

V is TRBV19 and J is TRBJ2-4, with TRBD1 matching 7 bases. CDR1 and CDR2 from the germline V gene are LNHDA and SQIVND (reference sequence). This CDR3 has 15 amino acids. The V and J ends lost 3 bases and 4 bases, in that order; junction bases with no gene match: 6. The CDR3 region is CASSIATGAKNIQYF. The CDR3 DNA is TGTGCCAGTAGTATTGCCACAGGGGCTAAAAACATTCAGTACTTC.

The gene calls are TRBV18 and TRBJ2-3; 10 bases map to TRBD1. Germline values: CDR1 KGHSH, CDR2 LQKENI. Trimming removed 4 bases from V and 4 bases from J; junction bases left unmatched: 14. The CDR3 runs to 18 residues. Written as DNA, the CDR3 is TGTGCCAGCTCACTCGGGACAGGGGTTTTCAAAGGGGCAGATACGCAGTATTTT. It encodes CASSLGTGVFKGADTQYF.

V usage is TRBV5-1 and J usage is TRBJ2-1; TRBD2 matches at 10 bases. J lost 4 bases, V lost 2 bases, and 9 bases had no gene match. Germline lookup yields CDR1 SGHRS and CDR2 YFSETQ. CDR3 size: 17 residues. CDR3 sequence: CASSFGLAGEGYNEQFF. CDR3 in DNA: TGCGCCAGCAGCTTCGGGCTAGCGGGAGAGGGGTACAATGAGCAGTTCTTC.

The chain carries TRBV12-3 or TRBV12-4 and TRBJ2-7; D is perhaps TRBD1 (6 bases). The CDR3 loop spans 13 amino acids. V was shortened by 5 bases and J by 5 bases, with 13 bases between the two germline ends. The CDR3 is CASSTYPGDEQYF. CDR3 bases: TGTGCCAGCAGTACGTACCCAGGGGACGAGCAGTACTTC.

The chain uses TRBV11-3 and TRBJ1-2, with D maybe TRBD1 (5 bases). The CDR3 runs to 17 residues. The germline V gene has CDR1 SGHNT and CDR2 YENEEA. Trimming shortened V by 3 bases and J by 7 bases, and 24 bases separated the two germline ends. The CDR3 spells CASSFQLRTFPGCGYTF. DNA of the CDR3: TGTGCCAGCAGCTTCCAACTAAGGACATTCCCCGGGTGTGGCTACACCTTC.

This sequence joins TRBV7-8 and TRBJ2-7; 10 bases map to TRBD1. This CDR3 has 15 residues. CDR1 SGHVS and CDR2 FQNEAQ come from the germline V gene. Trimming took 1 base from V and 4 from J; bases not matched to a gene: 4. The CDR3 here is CASSLVMGQGYEQYF. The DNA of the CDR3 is TGTGCCAGCAGCTTAGTTATGGGACAGGGGTACGAGCAGTACTTC. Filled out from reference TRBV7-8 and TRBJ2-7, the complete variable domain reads GAGVSQSPRYKVAKRGQDVALRCDPISGHVSLFWYQQALGQGPEFLTYFQNEAQLDKSGLPSDRFFAERPEGSVSTLKIQRTQQEDSAVYLCASSLVMGQGYEQYFGPGTRLTVT.

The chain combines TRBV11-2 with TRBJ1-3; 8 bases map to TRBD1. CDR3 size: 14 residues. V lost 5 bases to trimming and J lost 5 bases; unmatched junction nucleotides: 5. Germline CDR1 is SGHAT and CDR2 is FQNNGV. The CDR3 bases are TGTGCCAGCAGCCCGGACAGGGCGAGAAACACCATATATTTT. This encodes CASSPDRARNTIYF.

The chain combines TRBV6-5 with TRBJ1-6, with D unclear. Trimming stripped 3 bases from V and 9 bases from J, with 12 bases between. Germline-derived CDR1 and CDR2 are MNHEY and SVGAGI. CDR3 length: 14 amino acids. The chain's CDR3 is CASSYISWPSPLHF. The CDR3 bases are TGTGCCAGCAGTTATATCTCTTGGCCTTCACCCCTCCACTTT.

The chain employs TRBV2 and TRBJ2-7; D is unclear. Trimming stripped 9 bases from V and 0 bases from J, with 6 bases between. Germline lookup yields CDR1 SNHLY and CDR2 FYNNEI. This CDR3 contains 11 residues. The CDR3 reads CASYYSYEQYF. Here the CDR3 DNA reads TGTGCCAGTTACTACTCCTACGAGCAGTACTTC.

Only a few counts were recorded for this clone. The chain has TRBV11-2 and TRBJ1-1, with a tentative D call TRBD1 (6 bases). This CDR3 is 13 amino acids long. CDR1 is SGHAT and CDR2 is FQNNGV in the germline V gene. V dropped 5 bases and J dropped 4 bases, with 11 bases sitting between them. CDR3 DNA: TGTGCCAGCAGCACAGGGCCCTCCACTGAAGCTTTCTTT. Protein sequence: CASSTGPSTEAFF.

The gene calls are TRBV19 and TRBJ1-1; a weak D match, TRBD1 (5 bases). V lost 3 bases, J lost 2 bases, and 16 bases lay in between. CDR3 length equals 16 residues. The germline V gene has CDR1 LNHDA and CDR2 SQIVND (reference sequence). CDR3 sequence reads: CASSIRLGQGNTEAFF. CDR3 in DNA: TGTGCCAGTAGTATTAGATTAGGGCAGGGTAACACTGAAGCTTTCTTT.

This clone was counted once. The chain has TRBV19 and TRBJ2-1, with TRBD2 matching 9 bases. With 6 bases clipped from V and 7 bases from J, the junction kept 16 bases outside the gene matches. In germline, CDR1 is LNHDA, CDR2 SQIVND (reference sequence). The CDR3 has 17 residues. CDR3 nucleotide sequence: TGTGCCAGTAGCCCCTCCCCCATGCGGGAGGGTAAAAATGAGCAGTTCTTC. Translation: CASSPSPMREGKNEQFF.

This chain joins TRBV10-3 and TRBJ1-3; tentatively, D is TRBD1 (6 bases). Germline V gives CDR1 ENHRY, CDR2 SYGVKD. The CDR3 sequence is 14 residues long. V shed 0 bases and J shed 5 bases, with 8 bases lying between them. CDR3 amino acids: CAISESGGRNTIYF. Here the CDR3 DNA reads TGTGCCATCAGTGAGTCAGGGGGAAGAAACACCATATATTTT.

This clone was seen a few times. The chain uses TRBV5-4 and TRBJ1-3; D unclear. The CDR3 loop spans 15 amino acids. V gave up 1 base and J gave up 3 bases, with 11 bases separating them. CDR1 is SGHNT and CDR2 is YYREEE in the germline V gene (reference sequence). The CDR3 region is CASSLNPGSGNTIYF. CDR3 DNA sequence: TGTGCCAGCAGCTTGAACCCCGGGAGTGGAAACACCATATATTTT.

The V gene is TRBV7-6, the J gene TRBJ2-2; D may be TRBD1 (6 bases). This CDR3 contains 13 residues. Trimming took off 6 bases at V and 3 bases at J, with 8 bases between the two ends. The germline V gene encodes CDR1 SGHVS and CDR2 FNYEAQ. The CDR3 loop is CASRGTYTGELFF. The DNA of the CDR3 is TGTGCCAGCAGAGGGACATACACCGGGGAGCTGTTTTTT.

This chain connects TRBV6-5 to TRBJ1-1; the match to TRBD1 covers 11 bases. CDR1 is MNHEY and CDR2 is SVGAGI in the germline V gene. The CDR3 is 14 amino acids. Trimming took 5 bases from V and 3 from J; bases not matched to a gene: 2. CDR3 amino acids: CASSRDRGDTEAFF. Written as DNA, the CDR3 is TGTGCCAGCAGTAGGGACAGGGGGGACACTGAAGCTTTCTTT.

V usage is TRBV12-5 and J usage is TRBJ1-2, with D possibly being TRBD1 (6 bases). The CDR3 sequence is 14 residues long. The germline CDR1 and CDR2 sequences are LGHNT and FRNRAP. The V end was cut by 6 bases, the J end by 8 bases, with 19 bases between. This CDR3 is CASGIRGLSRGYTF. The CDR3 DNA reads TGTGCTAGTGGGATCAGGGGACTATCGCGGGGCTACACCTTC. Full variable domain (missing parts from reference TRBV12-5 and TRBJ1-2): DARVTQTPRHKVTEMGQEVTMRCQPILGHNTVFWYRQTMMQGLELLAYFRNRAPLDDSGMPKDRFSAEMPDATLATLKIQPSEPRDSAVYFCASGIRGLSRGYTFGSGTRLTVV.

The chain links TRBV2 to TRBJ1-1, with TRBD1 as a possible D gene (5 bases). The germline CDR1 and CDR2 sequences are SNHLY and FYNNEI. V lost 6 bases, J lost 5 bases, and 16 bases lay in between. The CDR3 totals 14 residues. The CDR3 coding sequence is TGTGCCAGCAGGGAACAGGAAGGAGGTACTGAAGCTTTCTTT. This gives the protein CASREQEGGTEAFF.

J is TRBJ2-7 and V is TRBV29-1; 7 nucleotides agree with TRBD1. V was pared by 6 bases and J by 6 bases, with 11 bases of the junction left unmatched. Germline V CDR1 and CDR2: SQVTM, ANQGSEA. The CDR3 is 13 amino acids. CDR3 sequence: CSVVKTGSVEQYF. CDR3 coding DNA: TGCAGCGTCGTGAAGACAGGGTCGGTCGAGCAGTACTTC.

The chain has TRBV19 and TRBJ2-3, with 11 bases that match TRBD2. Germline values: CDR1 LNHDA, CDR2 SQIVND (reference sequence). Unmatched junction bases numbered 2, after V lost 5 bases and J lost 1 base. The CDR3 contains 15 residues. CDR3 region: CASSGSGGGTDTQYF. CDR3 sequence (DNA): TGTGCCAGTAGTGGTAGCGGGGGGGGCACAGATACGCAGTATTTT.

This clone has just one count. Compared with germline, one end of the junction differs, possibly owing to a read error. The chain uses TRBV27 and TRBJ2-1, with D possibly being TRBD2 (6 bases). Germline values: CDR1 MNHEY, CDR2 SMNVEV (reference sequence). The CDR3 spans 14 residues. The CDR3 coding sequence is TGTGCCAGCGGTTTCGGCGGGGCTTTCGATGAGCAGTTCTTC. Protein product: CASGFGGAFDEQFF.